This TCR beta chain was profiled in a study of tumor-infiltrating lymphocytes in primary liver carcinoma. About the research overall: Sample yields of productive TCRbeta reads, ranging from roughly 3.5 to 7.13 million, were similar across tissue types.

cDNA specific to TCR beta was made from 500 ng of total RNA, with a constant-region primer employed for priming. Library construction for TCR beta comprised three nested multiplex PCR rounds performed with slightly modified ARM-PCR. The opening two PCR rounds, roughly 11 cycles each, paired TRBV1-TRBV30 forward primers with a C-beta reverse primer. TCRdb recomputed calls from the multiplex PCR reads with MiXCR, one row per CDR3 protein. The sample includes about 200,000 distinct CDR3 sequences, less than 70% of them seen just once. CDR3 size: 19 residues. V was clipped by 4 bases and J by 3 bases, with 26 bases between them. CDR1 and CDR2 (germline): MDHEN, SYDVKM. Germline DNA was also extracted, and blood RNA was taken from unsorted whole blood. With chronic HBV infection, the patients were also treatment-naive.

This clonotype originated in an older woman with primary liver carcinoma and hepatitis B virus infection. Sequenced input: peripheral blood. The rearrangement links TRBV28 to TRBJ2-3; D possibly corresponds to TRBD1 (6 bases). CDR3 in amino acids: CASSSLTRWGRLGTDTQYF. CDR3 bases: TGTGCCAGCAGTTCCCTGACGAGGTGGGGGCGCCTTGGGACAGATACGCAGTATTTT.